The clone carrying this T cell receptor beta chain was seen many times. This specimen belongs to a study of naive and memory T cell subsets. Trimming took 4 bases from V and 5 from J; bases not matched to a gene: 7. In germline, CDR1 is SGHRS, CDR2 YFSETQ. This CDR3 spans 17 amino acids. Treatment indicated: skin biopsy from PPD injection site in Mantoux-positive individual. A UMI-containing oligonucleotide was joined by 3' ligation to the TCR cDNA template. Four PCR rounds used nested alpha and beta constant region primers plus the SP2 primer. TCRdb itself ran the UMI-ligation and nested PCR reads through MiXCR, one entry per CDR3 protein. The sample lists about 37,000 distinct CDR3 sequences; 9.5% to 11% were seen once.

Sequences were derived from skin, sampled from a tuberculin skin test site. The TCR sequence derives from an adult in good health. The chain has TRBV5-1 and TRBJ2-2; 14 bases match TRBD2. The CDR3 protein is CASSVGLAGDRTGELFF. Written as DNA, the CDR3 is TGCGCCAGCAGCGTGGGACTAGCGGGAGATCGGACCGGGGAGCTGTTTTTT.